The rows below give T cell receptor beta chains drawn from one sample of a study of cytomegalovirus exposure and HLA in healthy donors. The protocol was immunoSEQ multiplex PCR, while the TCRdb copy is restricted to in-frame clones and leaves out a portion. The sample holds about 130,000 clones, 65% to 70% seen once. Sequencing input: PBMCs. The receptors come from a human donor in good health. The conserved cysteine and the conserved F or W are not part of the CDR3 here. A D gene is named only where the DNA matches it firmly.

d_call	j_call	v_call	cdr3_aa
TRBD1	TRBJ2-4	TRBV25-1	ASSATGGLTKNIQY
-	TRBJ2-5	TRBV19	ASRDRQRETQY
-	TRBJ2-2	TRBV7-9	ASSSRQGGVSGELF
TRBD2	TRBJ2-7	TRBV12-5	ASGLVTSGRAPEQY
TRBD2	TRBJ2-7	TRBV4-1	ASSLSGRAHEQY
-	TRBJ2-3	TRBV11-3	ASSLARYPGEDTQY
TRBD1	TRBJ2-5	TRBV5-4	ASRTGTDQETQY
TRBD1	TRBJ1-1	TRBV15	ATSRPAGTGGRMRGGAF
TRBD1	TRBJ2-7	TRBV5-1	ASSGTGDSYEQY
-	TRBJ2-2	TRBV7-2	ATYTGELF
TRBD2	TRBJ2-3	TRBV7-3	ASSGGGTDTQY
TRBD2	TRBJ2-5	TRBV4-1	ASSRSAGDPETQY
-	TRBJ2-7	TRBV4-1	ASSQRRETYEQY
-	TRBJ1-3	TRBV18	ASSQLSGATGNTIY
TRBD1	TRBJ1-3	TRBV5-6	ASSPDRGLSGNTIY
TRBD1	TRBJ2-7	TRBV28	ASSQGSYEQY
TRBD1	TRBJ2-2	TRBV7-3	ASSSTGTGNTGELF
-	TRBJ1-2	TRBV7-8	ASSPPGAYYGYT
-	TRBJ2-5	TRBV6-5	ASSYSGRETQY
TRBD1	TRBJ2-2	TRBV18	ASSPSGQLTGELF
-	TRBJ2-1	TRBV19	ASSQGGSYNEQF
TRBD1	TRBJ1-2	TRBV10-3	AISDPQGEPNYGYT
-	TRBJ2-7	TRBV1	TSSQDRETSKHTIYEQY
TRBD2	TRBJ2-5	TRBV10-3	AISVGTSAQETQY
TRBD2	TRBJ2-1	TRBV29-1	SVDGLAGGLDNEQF
-	TRBJ2-1	TRBV7-9	ASSPRGRGNEQF
TRBD1	TRBJ1-2	TRBV18	ASSRPNSGTGAYGYT
-	TRBJ1-3	TRBV13	ASSLGPNLTGGTIY
TRBD2	TRBJ2-3	TRBV11-3	ASSLEGSGRALHTQY
TRBD2	TRBJ2-1	TRBV18	ASSPGTSGLNEQF
TRBD1	TRBJ1-2	TRBV5-1	ASSLGQGNYGYT
TRBD1	TRBJ2-2	TRBV19	ASSMDRTGDMTGELF
-	TRBJ2-2	TRBV5-1	ASTLREMNTGELF
-	TRBJ1-2	TRBV5-8	ASSLGAGAAHGYT